The clone carrying this T cell receptor (beta chain) showed up just a few times. Its antigen is not known. Being one base from a much bigger clone, this may be a read error. Other DNA sequences within the sample encode an identical CDR3. Patients had received no treatment of any kind before thyroid surgery. In the original analysis: Between-group CDR3 differences, defined by clinicopathological status, yielded a distant-metastasis classifier for papillary thyroid cancer. Using MiXCR, TCRdb reanalyzed the PCR reads. The V and J calls come from TCRdb's annotation, not from the publication. Among 40,000 to 45,000 clones listed, approximately 16% were seen once. The data were taken from a study of metastatic and nonmetastatic thyroid tumors. In the study overall: Malignant and benign thyroid patients had repertoires compared in peripheral blood and tumor or nodule tissue.

General study results and limits: Compared with benign nodules, malignant thyroid tumors were reported to have significantly higher TCR beta diversity in both blood and tumor.

This receptor was taken from a female donor with papillary thyroid cancer or a benign thyroid nodule (not recorded which). Some clones in this sample may be carry-over from other donors' samples. Sequencing used blood.

Written as DNA, the CDR3 is TGTGCCAGCAGGAGGGGCTATGGCTACACATTC. Its protein is CASRRGYGYTF. The chain carries TRBV2 and TRBJ1-2; TRBD1 might be the D (5 bases). The CDR3 loop spans 11 amino acids. Per the germline V gene, CDR1 is SNHLY and CDR2 is FYNNEI.